The 9 T cell receptor beta chains below all came from one sample that was sequenced in a study of blood T cell repertoires in COVID-19. The table came from immunoSEQ multiplex PCR; TCRdb's copy has only in-frame clones and leaves some out. The sample consists of fewer than 250,000 clones, around four fifths of them appearing once. The sequencing sample was made of peripheral blood. These receptor sequences come from a woman aged 55-69 years with active or convalescent COVID-19.

This chain uses TRBV24-1 with TRBJ2-7; D is unresolved. Germline values: CDR1 KGHDR, CDR2 SFDVKD. This CDR3 spans 14 amino acids. Trimming stripped 1 base from V and 5 bases from J, with 11 bases between. The CDR3 here is CATSDFTSPHEQYF. DNA of the CDR3: TGTGCCACCAGTGATTTCACATCACCCCACGAGCAGTACTTC.

The chain combines TRBV4-1 with TRBJ2-2; no clear D. The length of the CDR3 is 16 residues. The germline V gene encodes CDR1 MGHRA and CDR2 YSYEKL. The V end was cut by 2 bases, the J end by 5 bases, with 15 bases between. The CDR3 sequence is CASSQTSLQVTGELFF. The CDR3 DNA reads TGCGCCAGCAGCCAAACATCTCTCCAAGTTACCGGGGAGCTGTTTTTT.

The chain recombines TRBV19 with TRBJ2-7, with 9 bases matching TRBD1. The CDR3 has 13 amino acids. Germline CDR1 and CDR2: LNHDA and SQIVND (reference sequence). V gave up 5 bases and J gave up 4 bases; unmatched junction bases: 3. The CDR3 protein is CASSAGTGYEQYV. CDR3 sequence (DNA): TGTGCCAGTAGTGCCGGGACAGGGTACGAGCAGTACGTC.

V gene TRBV19 combines with J gene TRBJ2-5; a weak D match, TRBD1 (6 bases). Germline lookup yields CDR1 LNHDA and CDR2 SQIVND (reference sequence). V was pared by 3 bases and J by 4 bases, with 6 bases between. This CDR3 region has 12 residues. CDR3 in DNA: TGTGCCAGTAGTATCAGGGGAGAGACCCAGTACTTC. It encodes CASSIRGETQYF.

The gene calls are TRBV9 and TRBJ2-1; possible D gene TRBD2, 5 bases. The CDR3 loop spans 13 amino acids. The V end was cut by 2 bases, the J end by 10 bases, with 13 bases between. Germline V gene sequence: CDR1 SGDLS, CDR2 YYNGEE. CDR3 protein: CASSVVGAREQFF. The CDR3 DNA reads TGTGCCAGCAGCGTGGTGGGAGCACGGGAGCAGTTCTTC.

This clone appeared a single time. In nucleotides, the CDR3 is TGTGCCAGTAGTATCGACAATGTGGGCAATCAGCCCCAGCATTTT. Amino acids: CASSIDNVGNQPQHF. The chain joins TRBV19 to TRBJ1-5; D not certain. Trimming took off 3 bases at V and 2 bases at J, with 11 bases between the two ends. Germline CDR1 and CDR2: LNHDA and SQIVND (reference sequence). The CDR3 sequence is 15 residues long.

CDR3 sequence (DNA): TGTGCCAGCAGCCCCCAGGTATCTGGGGCCAACGTCCTGACTTTC. Protein: CASSPQVSGANVLTF. This rearrangement joins TRBV14 to TRBJ2-6; the D is unclear. V lost 4 bases to trimming and J lost 1 base, with 8 bases between them. This CDR3 comprises 15 residues. CDR1 and CDR2 from the germline V gene are SGHDN and FVKESK.

The chain joins TRBV7-3 to TRBJ2-3, with 10 bases matching TRBD2. Germline CDR1 is SGHTA and CDR2 is FQGTGA. The CDR3 has 14 residues. J gave up 2 bases and V 5 bases, and 1 base lay outside the gene matches. CDR3 amino acids: CASSLAGATDTQYF. The CDR3 region has the DNA TGTGCCAGCAGCCTAGCGGGGGCCACAGATACGCAGTATTTT.

V usage is TRBV2 and J usage is TRBJ1-2; TRBD1 matches at 8 bases. The CDR3 has 15 residues. Trimming cost V 4 bases and J 7 bases; bases outside gene matches: 11. The germline V gene has CDR1 SNHLY and CDR2 FYNNEI. The CDR3 loop is CASSVLVRGLSGYTF. The CDR3 DNA follows: TGTGCCAGCAGTGTTTTAGTCAGGGGGCTTTCTGGCTACACCTTC.